Here is one T cell receptor beta chain with its context. Its matching antigen is unknown. TCRdb reanalyzed the 5' RACE reads, giving one entry per CDR3 protein sequence and no DNA. The specimen's table records about 540,000 distinct CDR3 sequences. This entry belongs to a study of T cells expressing NK-cell markers. Study-wide background: The study sequenced eight donors, seven HCMV-seropositive and one seronegative.

Germline loops: CDR1 SGHDN, CDR2 FVKESK. The CDR3 sequence is 15 residues long. Overall study results and limits: Several donors showed these clonotypes also leading the CD3+CD56-NKG2C+ fraction. CD8+ T cells in 5 or 6 donors included dominant NKG2C+ clonotypes at 1.0-7.0%.

J is TRBJ2-1 and V is TRBV14; the TRBD2 assignment by TCRdb is unverifiable without DNA. This sequence originates from a man aged 18 to 35 in good health. The sequenced material came from blood T cells: a sorted CD56 or NKG2C T cell subset, CD4+ or CD8+ T cells, or bulk PBMC T cells (not recorded which). The CDR3: CASSHKSGSLNEQFF.